These 21 T cell receptor beta chains came from one sample sequenced in a study of vaccination effects on CD4 cells after COVID-19 (dated by TCRdb to 2022 to 2024). Their specific antigens are unknown. Library generation was performed with the immunoSEQ multiplex PCR assay. The source is immuneACCESS, and TCRdb retained only in-frame sequences with V and J called. Part of the clones is not carried over; for the studies checked, unresolved V genes explain less than half of this, and the remainder is unexplained. Across this sample there are more than 13,000 clones, with about 70% seen only once. Of the sample, 20% to 25% is held by the ten largest clones. In the ViraFEST assay, PBMC were stimulated with viral peptide pools, and antigen-specific CD4+ T cell clonotypes were then identified by expansion using TCR sequencing. After around eleven days of culture, CD4+ T cells were isolated with the EasySep CD4+ T cell isolation kit. Two doses of either the BNT162b2 or the mRNA-1273 mRNA SARS-CoV-2 vaccine were administered to participants.

The sample was CD4+ T cells from PBMCs cultured with HCoV-NL63 spike peptides, taken after COVID-19 vaccination. Reading the label with the study, this specimen's cell subset or site is: HCoV-NL63 spike overlapping peptide pool stimulation. The receptors come from a human donor who received a COVID-19 vaccine.

In its sample, this clone was seen once. The chain has TRBV19 and TRBJ1-1; 9 bases are a match to TRBD1. V shed 6 bases, J shed 0 bases, and the junction held 5 bases outside the gene matches. This CDR3 region has 15 residues. Germline-derived CDR1 and CDR2 are LNHDA and SQIVND (reference sequence). CDR3 residues: CASSAGTGLNTEAFF. The CDR3 region has the DNA TGTGCCAGTAGCGCCGGGACAGGGCTGAACACTGAAGCTTTCTTT.

Here the CDR3 reads CASTRTMSSYNEQFF. The CDR3 DNA reads as TGTGCCAGCACCCGGACGATGAGCTCCTACAATGAGCAGTTCTTC. The chain links TRBV16 to TRBJ2-1, with D unclear. Germline loops: CDR1 KGHSY, CDR2 FQNENV. The V gene lost 7 bases and the J gene lost 0 bases, with 13 bases spanning the gap. CDR3 length equals 15 residues.

This clone was picked up one time. The V call is TRBV19, the J call TRBJ1-3; unclear D gene. With 1 base removed from V and 2 bases from J, the gap between germline ends came to 9 bases. The CDR3 contains 15 residues. The germline V gene has CDR1 LNHDA and CDR2 SQIVND (reference sequence). The chain's CDR3 is CASSIASYAGNTIYF. DNA of the CDR3: TGTGCCAGTAGTATAGCGAGTTATGCTGGAAACACCATATATTTT.

Only one count was recorded for this clone. V usage is TRBV18 and J usage is TRBJ2-3, with no clear D. Trimming took 2 bases from V and 2 from J, leaving 14 bases between them. Germline values: CDR1 KGHSH, CDR2 LQKENI. The CDR3 has 16 amino acids. The CDR3 DNA is TGTGCCAGCTCACCAACTGCGGTGGTGATCACAGATACGCAGTATTTT. The encoded protein is CASSPTAVVITDTQYF.

The genes are TRBV3-1 (or the pseudogene TRBV3-2) and TRBJ2-1; the D gene is possibly TRBD1 (6 bases). V was clipped by 0 bases and J by 7 bases, with 13 bases between them. Germline lookup yields CDR1 LGHDT and CDR2 YNNKEL (reference sequence). This CDR3 is built from 15 residues. CDR3: CASSQDGGRANEQFF. The CDR3 DNA follows: TGTGCCAGCAGCCAAGATGGGGGCAGGGCGAATGAGCAGTTCTTC.

The chain joins TRBV5-1 to TRBJ2-3, with 13 bases that match TRBD2. The CDR3 is 16 residues long. Germline V CDR1 and CDR2: SGHRS, YFSETQ. Losses at the gene ends were 4 bases for V and 1 base for J; bases not matched to a gene: 3. CDR3 DNA: TGCGCCAGCAGCGGAGGGACTAGCGGGGGCACAGATACGCAGTATTTT. It is translated as CASSGGTSGGTDTQYF.

V and J are TRBV4-2 and TRBJ1-3, with D uncertain. Per germline, CDR1 LGHNA and CDR2 YNFKEQ. V was clipped by 0 bases and J by 1 base, with 10 bases between them. The CDR3 consists of 16 residues. CDR3 region: CASSQEFGDSGNTIYF. The CDR3 bases are TGTGCCAGCAGCCAAGAGTTCGGTGATTCTGGAAACACCATATATTTT.

V gene TRBV9 combines with J gene TRBJ1-1; perhaps TRBD1 as D (6 bases). Germline V gives CDR1 SGDLS, CDR2 YYNGEE. This CDR3 comprises 13 residues. Trimming removed 4 bases at V and 1 base at J, with 8 bases between. This CDR3 reads CASSLTGNTEAFF. The CDR3 nucleotides read TGTGCCAGCAGCTTGACAGGGAACACTGAAGCTTTCTTT.

The V call is TRBV15, the J call TRBJ1-1; 8 nucleotides match TRBD1. The junction had 5 bases not matched to a gene; V was cut back by 3 bases and J by 5 bases. In germline, CDR1 is LNHNV, CDR2 YYDKDF (reference sequence). The CDR3 runs to 14 residues. The CDR3 coding sequence is TGTGCCACCAGCAGTGGACAGGGATGGACTGAAGCTTTCTTT. As protein: CATSSGQGWTEAFF.

The J gene is TRBJ1-2, the V gene TRBV9, with D maybe TRBD1 (5 bases). V lost 3 bases and J 3 bases, leaving 15 bases between the germline ends. In germline, CDR1 is SGDLS, CDR2 YYNGEE. The CDR3 is made up of 15 amino acids. The CDR3 is CASSGSGARDYGYTF. CDR3 nucleotides: TGTGCCAGCAGCGGGAGCGGGGCGCGGGACTATGGCTACACCTTC.

This clone appeared a few times. This chain uses TRBV19 with TRBJ1-1, with a possible D match to TRBD1 (6 bases). Germline CDR1 and CDR2: LNHDA and SQIVND (reference sequence). CDR3 length: 14 residues. The V gene lost 5 bases and the J gene lost 4 bases, with 14 bases spanning the gap. CDR3 sequence reads: CASSRFGRGTEAFF. CDR3 DNA: TGTGCCAGTAGTCGTTTTGGCAGGGGCACTGAAGCTTTCTTT.

J is TRBJ2-3 and V is TRBV4-1; D is perhaps TRBD2 (6 bases). The CDR3 runs 14 residues. Germline assignment: CDR1 MGHRA and CDR2 YSYEKL. The V end lost 6 bases, the J end lost 1 base, and 11 bases lay between the germline ends. The CDR3 DNA follows: TGCGCCAGCAGTTGGGGGAGGCGCACAGATACGCAGTATTTT. The encoded protein is CASSWGRRTDTQYF.

This rearrangement joins TRBV7-9 to TRBJ1-1; D may be TRBD1 (5 bases). Germline assignment: CDR1 SEHNR and CDR2 FQNEAQ (reference sequence). The ends were cut back, 5 bases at V and 1 base at J, with 14 bases in the middle. The CDR3 totals 15 residues. CDR3 amino acids: CASSPPPGGNTEAFF. In nucleotides, the CDR3 is TGTGCCAGCAGCCCACCTCCGGGGGGGAACACTGAAGCTTTCTTT.

In DNA, the CDR3 is TGCGCCAGCAGCTTGGGTCGTCAGGGGGCAGATACGCAGTATTTT. As protein: CASSLGRQGADTQYF. The V and J genes are TRBV5-1 and TRBJ2-3, with 7 bases that match TRBD1. Germline V gives CDR1 SGHRS, CDR2 YFSETQ. Germline trimming cut 0 bases from V and 4 bases from J; bases unmatched to any gene: 5. CDR3 length: 15 amino acids.

This clone was recorded a few times. The rearrangement uses TRBV27 and TRBJ1-2, with 8 bases identical to TRBD1. The CDR3 totals 13 residues. V lost 6 bases, J lost 0 bases, and 0 bases stayed unmatched. Germline V CDR1 and CDR2: MNHEY, SMNVEV (reference sequence). In nucleotides, the CDR3 is TGTGCCAGCAGGGACAGGGCTAACTATGGCTACACCTTC. This sequence encodes CASRDRANYGYTF.

The CDR3 sequence is CASSMVLAGDDTQYF. For the CDR3, the DNA is TGTGCCAGCAGCATGGTCCTAGCGGGTGATGATACGCAGTATTTT. The rearrangement joins TRBV6-5 to TRBJ2-3; 8 bases line up with TRBD2. Germline CDR1 is MNHEY and CDR2 is SVGAGI. The ends lost 6 bases at V and 6 bases at J; junction bases unmatched: 11. The CDR3 runs to 15 residues.

This clone was counted between two and nine times. The chain carries TRBV7-8 and TRBJ2-7; no clear D. The CDR3 spans 14 residues. V lost 8 bases to trimming and J lost 0 bases, with 14 bases between them. CDR1 is SGHVS, CDR2 FQNEAQ, per germline. The CDR3, as DNA: TGTGCCAGCGTAATGGACGGCTACTCCTACGAGCAGTACTTC. It specifies CASVMDGYSYEQYF.

The rearrangement joins TRBV19 to TRBJ2-1; possibly TRBD1 or TRBD2 for D (7 bases each). Germline lookup yields CDR1 LNHDA and CDR2 SQIVND (reference sequence). This CDR3 is built from 16 residues. V was trimmed by 5 bases and J by 4 bases, leaving 18 bases between them. CDR3 DNA: TGTGCCAGTAGTCCTCCGGGGAGGGGGCAGTACAATGAGCAGTTCTTC. Translating it yields CASSPPGRGQYNEQFF.

The chain carries TRBV5-4 and TRBJ1-1, with D unclear. Germline V CDR1 and CDR2: SGHNT, YYREEE (reference sequence). The V end was cut by 4 bases, the J end by 7 bases, with 20 bases between. This CDR3 has 15 amino acids. CDR3 region: CASSLAPKGQDEAFF. CDR3 DNA sequence: TGTGCCAGCAGCCTGGCCCCTAAGGGCCAGGATGAAGCTTTCTTT.

The chain couples TRBV4-1 to TRBJ2-3, with D perhaps matching TRBD2 (6 bases). Germline CDR1 MGHRA, CDR2 YSYEKL. The CDR3 extends over 16 amino acids. V was trimmed by 3 bases and J by 2 bases, leaving 15 bases between them. The CDR3, as DNA: TGCGCCAGCAGCCATGGCCGGCGGGGTTCCACAGATACGCAGTATTTT. Amino acid sequence: CASSHGRRGSTDTQYF.

This clone was picked up a small number of times. The gene calls are TRBV27 and TRBJ1-4; weak D call: TRBD1 (6 bases). CDR1 and CDR2 from the germline V gene are MNHEY and SMNVEV (reference sequence). Trimming stripped 4 bases from V and 8 bases from J, with 14 bases between. This CDR3 is 14 amino acids long. This CDR3 is CASSSGHGNEKLFF. DNA of the CDR3: TGTGCCAGCAGTTCGGGACACGGGAACGAAAAACTGTTTTTT.